These 5 T cell receptor beta chains originate from one sample sequenced in a study of regulatory T cells in long-lasting Graves disease. TCR beta libraries were built with iRepertoire HTBI primers and Arm-PCR of CDR3 regions. Each CDR3 protein is one row after TCRdb ran MiXCR on the multiplex PCR reads. Of some 560,000 distinct CDR3 sequences in the sample, about 16% are singletons; the top ten hold roughly 25%. Time point specified: newly diagnosed GD, antithyroid drugs for less than 3 months. Following extraction of RNA from PBMCs, that RNA was used to make the TCR library. These same records also appear under a second study, on T cells in Graves' hyperthyroidism and ophthalmopathy.

This specimen was peripheral blood mononuclear cells (PBMCs), taken at new diagnosis, from a patient treated with antithyroid drugs. The receptors here all came from a woman in her forties or fifties with Graves disease.

There are many counts of this clonotype. This sequence joins TRBV7-9 and TRBJ1-1; no firm D call. CDR1 and CDR2 (germline): SEHNR, FQNEAQ (reference sequence). V was trimmed by 2 bases and J by 3 bases, leaving 10 bases between them. The CDR3 extends over 14 amino acids. CDR3 bases: TGTGCCAGCAGCTTATTCATACCCGACACTGAAGCTTTCTTT. Amino acids: CASSLFIPDTEAFF.

This clonotype appeared a few times. The V gene is TRBV7-6, the J gene TRBJ2-7, with 12 bases lining up with TRBD2. Looked up from germline, CDR1 is SGHVS and CDR2 is FNYEAQ. The CDR3 is made up of 19 amino acids. With V trimmed by 5 bases and J by 4 bases, 18 bases remained unmatched. CDR3 in DNA: TGTGCCAGCAGCCTCCGGGGGGGCTCTAGCGGGGGGGCCGCGTACGAGCAGTACTTC. The encoded protein is CASSLRGGSSGGAAYEQYF.

The chain combines TRBV7-2 with TRBJ2-3; D is perhaps TRBD2 (6 bases). The germline V gene encodes CDR1 SGHTA and CDR2 FQGNSA. Trimming cost V 5 bases and J 4 bases, with 16 bases left between them. The CDR3 is 15 residues long. CDR3 in DNA: TGTGCCAGCAGCGTACTAGCAGGGACCGCAGATACGCAGTATTTT. It yields the protein CASSVLAGTADTQYF.

The table lists this clonotype with many counts. The V call is TRBV24-1, the J call TRBJ2-2; 7 nucleotides agree with TRBD1. Germline-derived CDR1 and CDR2 are KGHDR and SFDVKD. The CDR3 is 14 amino acids. Trimming cost V 5 bases and J 4 bases; bases outside gene matches: 3. Written as DNA, the CDR3 is TGTGCCACCAGTGCAGGACAGGCCACCGGGGAGCTGTTTTTT. It translates to CATSAGQATGELFF.

This clonotype has ten or more counts. The chain links TRBV7-6 to TRBJ2-7; D is uncertain. Germline V lookup: CDR1 SGHVS, CDR2 FNYEAQ. This CDR3 contains 13 residues. Trimming left V 1 base short and J 9 bases short, with 13 bases between. The DNA of the CDR3 is TGTGCCAGCAGCTTAGGGACCGCTTGGATGCAGTACTTC. It yields the protein CASSLGTAWMQYF.